This is a list of T cell receptor beta chains from one sample in a study of T cell repertoires in cytomegalovirus infection. TCRdb re-called the reads with MiXCR, one entry per CDR3 protein. Found here are roughly 920,000 distinct CDR3 sequences, about a third of them singletons; the top ten hold more than 12%. Their cognate antigens are unknown. The sequences come from cultured CD8+ T cells from PBMCs, collected from culture after CMV antigen stimulation. The receptors were gathered from a human donor in good health (CMV status not recorded). Some clones in this sample may be carry-over from other donors' samples. Each CDR3 is given without its conserved first and last residue.

TRBV29-1 | SVDRDIMDTEAF
TRBV11-3 | ASSLNSHTDTQY
TRBV7-6 | ASSSPVSGYT
TRBV19 | ASSIYWRSQGNQPQH
TRBV24-1 | ATSDRGQGPGELF
TRBV27 | ASSYRGTELNSPLH
TRBV4-1 | ASSLPPGTGETEAF
TRBV7-6 | ASSEAPTVHEQY
TRBV29-1 | SVEEGRWGTEAF
TRBV7-9 | ASTLESTDTQY
TRBV12-3/TRBV12-4 | ASSRRTGEIGGANVLT
TRBV10-3 | AISAWDTEAF
TRBV27 | ANSPRTWPLYTEAF
TRBV2 | ASSENARNTGELF
TRBV10-3 | AISNTGQNTEAF
TRBV15 | ATSSTRENTGELF
TRBV19 | ASSIPRHPSTDTQY
TRBV6-5 | ASSYGTGGGYT
TRBV19 | ASSTLWNGAVIYGYT
TRBV5-6 | ASRGDRGQEGYT
TRBV27 | ASSSRGRTDTQY
TRBV19 | ASSIPPHRGGNQPQH
TRBV29-1 | SVAGQGVYGYT
TRBV2 | ASSDGRFYGYT
TRBV7-6 | ASSLTQGAAYGYI
TRBV6-1 | ASSPGGGQAF
TRBV12-3/TRBV12-4 | ASSWGQPQETQY
TRBV20-1 | SASPRDRPNQPQH
TRBV28 | ASSFRERERTGELF
TRBV6-1 | ASSAFVREDTQY
TRBV29-1 | SVDLGDEQF
TRBV7-6 | ASSLAGTLGAETQY
TRBV12-5 | ASGLSRTSGGVQETQY
TRBV4-3 | ASSLRGWGEQF
TRBV6-2/TRBV6-3 | ASSYVGGPNTEAF
TRBV5-6 | ASSLMERGVLTDTQY
TRBV19 | ASSTPSRGSAKNIQY
TRBV10-3 | AISEGDSIYNEQF
TRBV7-2 | ASSLGTKNTEAF
TRBV9 | ASSVARGTGAGYT
TRBV5-1 | ASNLDPGTGVFHEQF